The rows below give T cell receptor beta chains drawn from one sample of a study of early T cells in non-severe SARS-CoV-2 infection. TCRdb itself ran the 5' RACE reads through MiXCR, one entry per CDR3 protein. The table records about 66,000 distinct CDR3 sequences, 20% of them present only once. The sequencing here drew on whole blood, taken at baseline. These receptors were taken from an adult who was a healthcare worker with PCR-confirmed SARS-CoV-2 infection or an uninfected control (not recorded which). The CDR3 runs from the conserved cysteine through the conserved F or W. A D gene is named only where the DNA matches it firmly. Only some rows state a clone size, as once, few, many or a class for expanded clones.

v_call: TRBV6-2/TRBV6-3; d_call: TRBD1; j_call: TRBJ1-2; clone_size: .; cdr3_nt: TGTGCCAGCAGTTACGCGGACAGGGGCTTGGATGGCTACACCTTC; cdr3_aa: CASSYADRGLDGYTF
v_call: TRBV10-3; d_call: TRBD1; j_call: TRBJ2-7; clone_size: few; cdr3_nt: TGTGCCATCACGACCGGGACAGGGGTACGCGAGCAGTACTTC; cdr3_aa: CAITTGTGVREQYF
v_call: TRBV27; d_call: TRBD1; j_call: TRBJ2-3; clone_size: few; cdr3_nt: TGTGCCAGCAGTCTCGATGGACAGGATCAGCAGTATTTT; cdr3_aa: CASSLDGQDQQYF
v_call: TRBV20-1; d_call: TRBD2; j_call: TRBJ2-1; clone_size: .; cdr3_nt: TGCAGTGCTAGAGGGTTGCGGGGGATGAATGAGCAGTTCTTC; cdr3_aa: CSARGLRGMNEQFF
v_call: TRBV5-5; d_call: .; j_call: TRBJ2-1; clone_size: .; cdr3_nt: TGTGCCAGCAGCTCACCACTGACAAGCTTCGGTGAGCAGTTCTTC; cdr3_aa: CASSSPLTSFGEQFF
v_call: TRBV10-3; d_call: .; j_call: TRBJ2-3; clone_size: few; cdr3_nt: TGTGCCATCAGTGAGTTCACCAGCACAGATACGCAGTATTTT; cdr3_aa: CAISEFTSTDTQYF
v_call: TRBV5-5; d_call: .; j_call: TRBJ1-1; clone_size: .; cdr3_nt: TGTGCCAGCAGCCCCCTTTCCGGCCCTATTAACACTGAAGCTTTCTTT; cdr3_aa: CASSPLSGPINTEAFF
v_call: TRBV5-1; d_call: TRBD1; j_call: TRBJ1-6; clone_size: .; cdr3_nt: TGCGCCAGCAGCTTACTTCCGGGACAGGACTCCTCTTCACCCCTCCACTTT; cdr3_aa: CASSLLPGQDSSSPLHF
v_call: TRBV20-1; d_call: .; j_call: TRBJ2-4; clone_size: .; cdr3_nt: TGCAGTGCTAGGCAGGGAGGCGGATTTTCCAAAAACATTCAGTACTTC; cdr3_aa: CSARQGGGFSKNIQYF
v_call: TRBV5-1; d_call: .; j_call: TRBJ2-7; clone_size: .; cdr3_nt: TGCGCCAGCAGCTCAGGAATGGTGCGGATGGACTCCTACGAGCAGTACTTC; cdr3_aa: CASSSGMVRMDSYEQYF
v_call: TRBV10-1; d_call: TRBD1; j_call: TRBJ2-3; clone_size: .; cdr3_nt: TGCGCCAGCAGTGAAGGGGGCCGAACAGATACGCAGTATTTT; cdr3_aa: CASSEGGRTDTQYF
v_call: TRBV29-1; d_call: .; j_call: TRBJ2-1; clone_size: .; cdr3_nt: TGCAGCGGTAACGGCCAGGGAACTTACAATGAGCAGTTCTTC; cdr3_aa: CSGNGQGTYNEQFF
v_call: TRBV5-1; d_call: .; j_call: TRBJ1-6; clone_size: .; cdr3_nt: TGCGCCAGCAGCTGGACCAAGGATTCACCCCTCCACTTT; cdr3_aa: CASSWTKDSPLHF
v_call: TRBV18; d_call: .; j_call: TRBJ1-2; clone_size: many; cdr3_nt: TGTGCCAGCTCACCGATCAAGGCAGGGAACTATGGCTACACCTTC; cdr3_aa: CASSPIKAGNYGYTF
v_call: TRBV7-9; d_call: TRBD1; j_call: TRBJ2-3; clone_size: few; cdr3_nt: TGTGCCAGCAGCCCTGAGACAGGGGGCAGAGATACGCAGTATTTT; cdr3_aa: CASSPETGGRDTQYF
v_call: TRBV5-1; d_call: TRBD1; j_call: TRBJ2-1; clone_size: .; cdr3_nt: TGCGCCAGCAGCGCCCCGGAACAGGGGGTCAGTGAGCAGTTCTTC; cdr3_aa: CASSAPEQGVSEQFF
v_call: TRBV3-1; d_call: .; j_call: TRBJ1-6; clone_size: few; cdr3_nt: TGTGCCAGCAGCCACCTCGGGGGGAATTCACCCCTCCACTTT; cdr3_aa: CASSHLGGNSPLHF
v_call: TRBV7-9; d_call: TRBD2; j_call: TRBJ2-5; clone_size: .; cdr3_nt: TGTGCCAGCAGCTCTAGCGGGGGCCTCCAAGAGACCCAGTACTTC; cdr3_aa: CASSSSGGLQETQYF
v_call: TRBV10-3; d_call: .; j_call: TRBJ1-1; clone_size: .; cdr3_nt: TGTGCCATCAGTGAACTCGGTACTGAAGCTTTCTTT; cdr3_aa: CAISELGTEAFF
v_call: TRBV3-1; d_call: TRBD1; j_call: TRBJ2-7; clone_size: many; cdr3_nt: TGTGCCAGCACTTTACAGGGGGATGTCGAGCAGTACTTC; cdr3_aa: CASTLQGDVEQYF
v_call: TRBV3-1; d_call: .; j_call: TRBJ1-2; clone_size: many; cdr3_nt: TGTGCCAGCGGCCCACAGGGAATGACTGGCTACACCTTC; cdr3_aa: CASGPQGMTGYTF
v_call: TRBV12-3/TRBV12-4; d_call: TRBD2; j_call: TRBJ2-1; clone_size: few; cdr3_nt: TGTGCCAGCAGTTACTCTAGCGGGGGGCACATCGAGCAGTTCTTC; cdr3_aa: CASSYSSGGHIEQFF
v_call: TRBV2; d_call: .; j_call: TRBJ2-2; clone_size: .; cdr3_nt: TGTACCAGCAGACTAGACTCCGGGACACCGAACACCGGGGAGCTGTTTTTT; cdr3_aa: CTSRLDSGTPNTGELFF
v_call: TRBV7-9; d_call: .; j_call: TRBJ1-4; clone_size: .; cdr3_nt: TGTGCCAGCAGCGAATCCGGCCCTGAAGCGGGTGAAAAACTGTTTTTT; cdr3_aa: CASSESGPEAGEKLFF
v_call: TRBV10-2; d_call: .; j_call: TRBJ2-7; clone_size: .; cdr3_nt: TGCGCCAGTTCTGCCTTTTACGAGCAGTACTTC; cdr3_aa: CASSAFYEQYF
v_call: TRBV19; d_call: .; j_call: TRBJ1-2; clone_size: .; cdr3_nt: TGTGCCAGTAGTATTGGGATGACTAACTATGGCTACACCTTC; cdr3_aa: CASSIGMTNYGYTF
v_call: TRBV15; d_call: TRBD1; j_call: TRBJ1-1; clone_size: .; cdr3_nt: TGTGCCACCAGCCCGACAGGGGCGAACGCTGAAGCTTTCTTT; cdr3_aa: CATSPTGANAEAFF
v_call: TRBV19; d_call: .; j_call: TRBJ2-1; clone_size: .; cdr3_nt: TGTGCCAGTAGTTACGGCTCTCCGACCTCCTACAATGAGCAGTTCTTC; cdr3_aa: CASSYGSPTSYNEQFF
v_call: TRBV3-1; d_call: .; j_call: TRBJ2-7; clone_size: many; cdr3_nt: TGTGCCAGCAGCCAGGGGACCTACGAGCAGTACTTC; cdr3_aa: CASSQGTYEQYF
v_call: TRBV11-2; d_call: .; j_call: TRBJ1-2; clone_size: .; cdr3_nt: TGTGCCAGCAGCTTAGATCCGACGGGACACAGGGGCTACACCTTC; cdr3_aa: CASSLDPTGHRGYTF
v_call: TRBV12-3/TRBV12-4; d_call: .; j_call: TRBJ2-7; clone_size: few; cdr3_nt: TGTGCCAGCAGTTTCGCTTATCAGGGCTACGAGCAGTACTTC; cdr3_aa: CASSFAYQGYEQYF
v_call: TRBV5-1; d_call: .; j_call: TRBJ2-3; clone_size: few; cdr3_nt: TGCGCCAGCAGTCCCGAGACAGTGCCAGATACGCAGTATTTT; cdr3_aa: CASSPETVPDTQYF
v_call: TRBV20-1; d_call: TRBD2; j_call: TRBJ2-1; clone_size: .; cdr3_nt: TGCAGTGCCCACCGACTAGCGGGGTACAATGAGCAGTTCTTC; cdr3_aa: CSAHRLAGYNEQFF
v_call: TRBV7-9; d_call: TRBD1; j_call: TRBJ1-1; clone_size: few; cdr3_nt: TGTGCCAGCAGCTTCGAGACAGGGACCACTGAAGCTTTCTTT; cdr3_aa: CASSFETGTTEAFF
v_call: TRBV20-1; d_call: .; j_call: TRBJ2-5; clone_size: .; cdr3_nt: TGCAGTGCTCAAGCCTCTGCCGAGACCCAGTACTTC; cdr3_aa: CSAQASAETQYF
v_call: TRBV3-1; d_call: .; j_call: TRBJ1-6; clone_size: .; cdr3_nt: TGTGCCAGCAGCGGGGGCGGGAGCTCCTATAATTCACCCCTCCACTTT; cdr3_aa: CASSGGGSSYNSPLHF
v_call: TRBV3-1; d_call: .; j_call: TRBJ1-2; clone_size: few; cdr3_nt: TGTGCCAGCAGCTTCAGGGATTCAGGGTATGGCTACACCTTC; cdr3_aa: CASSFRDSGYGYTF
v_call: TRBV7-8; d_call: TRBD2; j_call: TRBJ2-5; clone_size: .; cdr3_nt: TGTGCCAGCAGCTTATCGGTACTAGCGGGGAACCAAGAGACCCAGTACTTC; cdr3_aa: CASSLSVLAGNQETQYF
v_call: TRBV11-2; d_call: .; j_call: TRBJ2-5; clone_size: few; cdr3_nt: TGTGCCAGCAGCTTAGAAACCCAAGAGACCCAGTACTTC; cdr3_aa: CASSLETQETQYF
v_call: TRBV13; d_call: TRBD2; j_call: TRBJ2-1; clone_size: few; cdr3_nt: TGTGCCAGCAGCCCCCGGGTAGCGGGGGGAAATGAGCAGTTCTTC; cdr3_aa: CASSPRVAGGNEQFF
v_call: TRBV6-1; d_call: TRBD1; j_call: TRBJ1-1; clone_size: many; cdr3_nt: TGTGCCAGCACTCCGGACAGGGAAGCTTTCTTT; cdr3_aa: CASTPDREAFF
v_call: TRBV4-1; d_call: .; j_call: TRBJ2-7; clone_size: .; cdr3_nt: TGCGCCAGCAGCCAAGAAGGCCACTCCTACGAGCAGTACTTC; cdr3_aa: CASSQEGHSYEQYF
v_call: TRBV7-9; d_call: .; j_call: TRBJ1-4; clone_size: few; cdr3_nt: TGTGCCAGCAGGCGGCAGCCGGGGCTGTTTTTT; cdr3_aa: CASRRQPGLFF
v_call: TRBV5-1; d_call: .; j_call: TRBJ2-7; clone_size: few; cdr3_nt: TGCGCCAGCAGCTTTCGGGGAAGCTACGAGCAGTACTTC; cdr3_aa: CASSFRGSYEQYF
v_call: TRBV3-1; d_call: .; j_call: TRBJ1-3; clone_size: .; cdr3_nt: TGTGCCAGCAGCCAAGGGGGAGCGGGCGGAATTGGAAACACCATATATTTT; cdr3_aa: CASSQGGAGGIGNTIYF
v_call: TRBV4-1; d_call: TRBD1; j_call: TRBJ1-2; clone_size: .; cdr3_nt: TGCGCCAGCAGCCGGTCCTGGGACAGGGCCTATGGCTACACCTTC; cdr3_aa: CASSRSWDRAYGYTF
v_call: TRBV7-8; d_call: .; j_call: TRBJ1-1; clone_size: many; cdr3_nt: TGTGCCAGCAGCCCGGGTCTGGGTGGCACTGAAGCTTTCTTT; cdr3_aa: CASSPGLGGTEAFF
v_call: TRBV12-3/TRBV12-4; d_call: TRBD2; j_call: TRBJ2-2; clone_size: few; cdr3_nt: TGTGCCAGCAGAAATCTAGCGGGGGTCGGGGAGCTGTTTTTT; cdr3_aa: CASRNLAGVGELFF
v_call: TRBV15; d_call: .; j_call: TRBJ1-1; clone_size: .; cdr3_nt: TGTGCCACCAGCAGAGATACGAGGGTTGTAGAAGCTTTCTTT; cdr3_aa: CATSRDTRVVEAFF
v_call: TRBV30; d_call: .; j_call: TRBJ1-1; clone_size: .; cdr3_nt: TGTGCCTGGAGTGTCATCATGAACACTGAAGCTTTCTTT; cdr3_aa: CAWSVIMNTEAFF
v_call: TRBV28; d_call: .; j_call: TRBJ2-3; clone_size: few; cdr3_nt: TGTGCCAGCAGCTATAAACCCAGGGACACAGATACGCAGTATTTT; cdr3_aa: CASSYKPRDTDTQYF
v_call: TRBV3-1; d_call: .; j_call: TRBJ1-5; clone_size: few; cdr3_nt: TGTGCCAGCAGCCAACAGGGTGATTCGCCCCAGCATTTT; cdr3_aa: CASSQQGDSPQHF
v_call: TRBV5-6; d_call: .; j_call: TRBJ1-1; clone_size: few; cdr3_nt: TGTGCCAGCAGCTCAGCGACGGGGATGAACACTGAAGCTTTCTTT; cdr3_aa: CASSSATGMNTEAFF
v_call: TRBV24-1; d_call: .; j_call: TRBJ2-1; clone_size: .; cdr3_nt: TGTGCCACCAGTGATTGGGCGGGGAAGGGGCAGTTCTTC; cdr3_aa: CATSDWAGKGQFF